The rows below give T cell receptor beta chains drawn from one sample of a study of cytomegalovirus exposure and HLA in healthy donors. Data came from immunoSEQ multiplex PCR; TCRdb stores just in-frame clones and leaves some out. Here the sample spans 160,000 or so clones, approximately 80% being singletons. The sample consisted of PBMCs. The receptors come from a man between 50 and 59 years old in good health and CMV-seropositive. Each CDR3 is given with its conserved first and last residue. Each record gives: CDR3 length, D gene, J gene, clone size, V gene, CDR3 protein, CDR3 DNA. D genes are given only for firm matches. Size values are once, few and many counts, or a class for expanded clones, and some rows have none.

length: 14
D: TRBD1
J: TRBJ1-4
size: NA
V: TRBV28
CDR3: CASSDGQVAEKLFF
DNA: TGTGCCAGCAGTGATGGACAGGTGGCAGAAAAACTGTTTTTT

length: 15
D: TRBD2
J: TRBJ2-1
size: NA
V: TRBV5-8
CDR3: CASSLLASSYNEQFF
DNA: TGTGCCAGCAGCTTACTAGCGAGCTCCTACAATGAGCAGTTCTTC

length: 13
D: TRBD1
J: TRBJ2-7
size: NA
V: TRBV27
CDR3: CASSFSQGASAHF
DNA: TGTGCCAGCAGTTTTTCCCAGGGGGCTAGCGCCCACTTC

length: 16
D: TRBD2
J: TRBJ2-7
size: NA
V: TRBV28
CDR3: CASSNPGLAGGYEQYF
DNA: TGTGCCAGCAGTAACCCTGGACTAGCGGGAGGGTACGAGCAGTACTTC

length: 15
D: NA
J: TRBJ2-1
size: NA
V: TRBV19
CDR3: CASSIDLSGHNEQFF
DNA: TGTGCCAGTAGTATAGACCTTTCTGGCCACAATGAGCAGTTCTTC

length: 19
D: TRBD1
J: TRBJ2-6
size: NA
V: TRBV5-1
CDR3: CASSLAPGTGNSGANVLTF
DNA: TGCGCCAGCAGCTTAGCCCCCGGGACAGGGAATTCTGGGGCCAACGTCCTGACTTTC

length: 15
D: NA
J: TRBJ2-1
size: NA
V: TRBV21-1
CDR3: CASRRGLISYNEQFF
DNA: TGTGCCAGCCGCCGGGGACTAATCTCCTACAATGAGCAGTTCTTC

length: 12
D: NA
J: TRBJ2-7
size: few
V: TRBV19
CDR3: CASSPGFGEQYF
DNA: TGTGCCAGTAGTCCGGGGTTCGGCGAGCAGTACTTC

length: 18
D: TRBD2
J: TRBJ2-1
size: NA
V: TRBV5-6
CDR3: CASSLFLAGGLSYNEQFF
DNA: TGTGCCAGCAGCTTATTTCTTGCGGGGGGCCTCTCCTACAATGAGCAGTTCTTC

length: 14
D: NA
J: TRBJ2-6
size: few
V: TRBV6-4
CDR3: CASSDTSGANGLTF
DNA: TGTGCCAGCAGTGACACCTCTGGGGCCAACGGCCTGACTTTC

length: 15
D: TRBD2
J: TRBJ2-7
size: NA
V: TRBV2
CDR3: CASSPGLAGSYEQYF
DNA: TGTGCCAGCAGTCCGGGACTAGCGGGCTCCTACGAGCAGTACTTC

length: 15
D: NA
J: TRBJ2-3
size: NA
V: TRBV19
CDR3: CASKGTGLLGDTQYF
DNA: TGTGCCAGTAAAGGGACGGGACTTTTGGGGGATACGCAGTATTTT

length: 15
D: TRBD2
J: TRBJ2-3
size: NA
V: TRBV7-2
CDR3: CASSLSGGKVDTQYF
DNA: TGTGCCAGCAGCTTAAGCGGGGGGAAGGTAGATACGCAGTATTTT

length: 14
D: NA
J: TRBJ1-1
size: NA
V: TRBV7-9
CDR3: CASSLLGPGGEAFF
DNA: TGTGCCAGCAGCTTATTAGGTCCGGGGGGTGAAGCTTTCTTT

length: 15
D: NA
J: TRBJ1-2
size: NA
V: TRBV7-9
CDR3: CSSSSLGVSNYGYTF
DNA: TGTTCCAGCAGCAGTCTCGGGGTCTCTAACTATGGCTACACCTTC

length: 16
D: NA
J: TRBJ2-2
size: few
V: TRBV4-3
CDR3: CASSQDLGVVAGELFF
DNA: TGCGCCAGCAGCCAAGATTTGGGCGTTGTCGCCGGGGAGCTGTTTTTT

length: 14
D: TRBD1
J: TRBJ2-7
size: few
V: TRBV9
CDR3: CASSASTGAAEQYF
DNA: TGTGCCAGCAGCGCGTCAACAGGGGCGGCCGAGCAGTACTTC

length: 13
D: NA
J: TRBJ1-1
size: NA
V: TRBV5-4
CDR3: CASATDSNTEAFF
DNA: TGTGCCAGCGCTACAGATTCGAACACTGAAGCTTTCTTT

length: 14
D: NA
J: TRBJ1-1
size: NA
V: TRBV19
CDR3: CASSIEPGDTEAFF
DNA: TGTGCCAGTAGTATAGAGCCGGGGGACACTGAAGCTTTCTTT

length: 15
D: TRBD2
J: TRBJ2-1
size: NA
V: TRBV5-6
CDR3: CASSPSGGATGEQFF
DNA: TGTGCCAGCAGCCCTAGCGGGGGGGCTACGGGTGAGCAGTTCTTC

length: 16
D: TRBD1
J: TRBJ1-2
size: NA
V: TRBV7-2
CDR3: CASSSGQGGQGSGYTF
DNA: TGTGCCAGCAGCTCCGGACAGGGAGGACAAGGGTCGGGCTACACCTTC

length: 15
D: NA
J: TRBJ1-4
size: NA
V: TRBV28
CDR3: CASSPVGRTNEKLFF
DNA: TGTGCCAGCAGTCCGGTGGGGAGAACTAATGAAAAACTGTTTTTT

length: 15
D: NA
J: TRBJ2-2
size: once
V: TRBV30
CDR3: CAWSLAGSNTGELFF
DNA: TGTGCCTGGAGCCTGGCAGGGTCGAACACCGGGGAGCTGTTTTTT

length: 13
D: NA
J: TRBJ2-7
size: NA
V: TRBV19
CDR3: CASSTESSYEQYF
DNA: TGTGCCAGTAGTACGGAGAGCTCCTACGAGCAGTACTTC

length: 15
D: NA
J: TRBJ2-7
size: NA
V: TRBV6-5
CDR3: CASRGGPGQYSEQYF
DNA: TGTGCCAGCAGGGGGGGACCGGGACAGTACAGCGAGCAGTACTTC

length: 16
D: NA
J: TRBJ1-5
size: NA
V: TRBV5-5
CDR3: CASSRMGGLVDQPQHF
DNA: TGTGCCAGCAGCCGGATGGGGGGGCTGGTAGATCAGCCCCAGCATTTT